This T cell receptor beta chain originates from a study of regulatory T cells in long-lasting Graves disease. In the study overall: Over 5 years of antithyroid drugs plus positive TSH receptor antibodies defined persistent Graves' disease. General study points: Accuracy might have suffered from few samples. Rather than thyroid tissue, only peripheral blood underwent study. Persistent disease samples used TRBV28, TRBJ1-2 and TRBJ2-5 preferentially.

CDR1 is LGHDT and CDR2 is YNNKEL in the germline V gene (reference sequence). Trimming removed 3 bases from V and 7 bases from J, with 19 bases in between. This CDR3 spans 15 amino acids. Libraries of TCR beta came from iRepertoire HTBI primers plus Arm-PCR of CDR3 regions. TCRdb recomputed calls from the multiplex PCR reads with MiXCR, one row per CDR3 protein. The sample comprises around 460,000 distinct CDR3 sequences, 20% to 25% of which are singletons, and approximately 14% rests with the top ten. The time point was: persistent/refractory GD, antithyroid drugs over 5 years with positive TRAb. Extracted PBMC RNA gave rise to the TCR library. This clonotype was detected only once. Its cognate antigen is unknown.

The rearrangement links TRBV3-1 to TRBJ2-7; D may match TRBD1 or TRBD2 (6 bases each). This sample comprised peripheral blood mononuclear cells (PBMCs), obtained when the disease was refractory, from a patient treated with antithyroid drugs. The TCR was taken from a female donor with Graves disease. The DNA for the CDR3 is TGTGCCAGCAGCCAGGAGGGGACACGGCCTCGGGAGCAGTACTTC. Translated, it gives CASSQEGTRPREQYF.